This paragraph covers one T cell receptor (beta chain) sequence. Its cognate antigen has yet to be identified. The sample holds no much larger clone one base away, and base qualities are not on file. This record belongs to a study of blood T cell repertoires in COVID-19 (TCRdb year 2020). With regard to the full study: Samples covering the acute and convalescent phases of COVID-19 were provided by collaborators in the United States, Italy and Spain. The prospective study material was composed of cDNA or gDNA derived from T cells, B-cell-depleted T cells, or PBMCs. Subjects who had been exposed to COVID-19, were actively infected with it, or had recovered from it provided the deeply sampled blood TCRbeta repertoires that made up the dataset. A freely available public database, intended as a resource for researchers studying the immune response to SARS-CoV-2, is where the repertoires were released. The samples were drawn from two sources: the first 160 participants of the ongoing ImmuneRACE study, and fewer than 1,500 subjects contributed by 6 global collaborators. A de-identified subject ID, COVID-19 status, age in years and sex were almost always included in the sample metadata. Where HLA class I and class II types were available, the types were taken from metadata supplied by the sample provider, not from assay-based typing. What the research found in general, with its limitations: The quantity of clinical and demographic metadata differed by source and by participant and was supplied without curation.

The immunoSEQ Assay, a bias-controlled multiplex PCR, was used to amplify TCRbeta CDR3 regions from genomic DNA. The authors processed their data as follows. Nucleated cell counts per sample were estimated from amplification of reference gene primers within the assay. To quantify the absolute abundance of each unique TCRbeta CDR3 rearrangement, sequence reads were collapsed and filtered. For each sample, productive Simpson clonality was calculated as the square root of Simpson's diversity index over productive rearrangements. TCRdb retrieved this table from immuneACCESS and kept in-frame rearrangements only. Not all clones are present; in checked studies, unresolved V genes account for under half, and no reason is known for the remainder. V, J and clone size were drawn from that table, and D and trimming were deduced from the DNA. The sample table records roughly 120,000 clones; approximately 83% of these occur just once. The biggest ten clones account for 9.5% to 13% of the sample.

There are 14 amino acids in the CDR3, from cysteine to phenylalanine inclusive. Of the read, only the CDR3 DNA is kept; its 42 bases are in frame from base 1. The germline V and J ends show losses of 5 bases and 1 base respectively, and no gene match explains 3 bases of the junction. CDR1 and CDR2 are read off the germline V gene as SGHRS and YFSETQ. Each collaborating institution followed its own protocols to collect whole blood in K2EDTA tubes. For TCRbeta analysis, collaborators shipped samples in one of three forms: frozen whole blood, isolated PBMCs, or DNA extracted from either of those sample types.

The sequenced material came from peripheral blood. The clonotype originates from a man older than 75 with acute or convalescent COVID-19. Recombination linked TRBV5-1 to TRBJ2-3; 8 central nucleotides agree with TRBD2. The DNA is as follows: TGCGCCAGCAGGGCGCGGGGGGGCACAGATACGCAGTATTTT. Protein translation: CASRARGGTDTQYF.